A single sample is the source of the 7 T cell receptor beta chains below, sequenced in a study of shared clonotypes between healthy human individuals. Method: immunoSEQ multiplex PCR; TCRdb's copy keeps in-frame clones and lacks some. Here the sample spans over 850,000 clones, around 82% being singletons. Sequenced: memory CD4+ T cells from PBMCs. As for subset: CD45RA-negative fraction. The receptors were sampled from a man younger than 30 in good health. Some clones in this sample may be carry-over from other donors' samples.

This clone was seen just once. The chain employs TRBV28 and TRBJ1-2, with D uncertain. Germline CDR1 reads MDHEN; CDR2 reads SYDVKM. V shed 5 bases and J shed 4 bases, with 14 bases lying between them. The CDR3 length is 14 residues. CDR3 amino acids: CASSLDGFLYGYTF. The CDR3 coding sequence is TGTGCCAGCAGTCTCGACGGGTTCCTCTATGGCTACACCTTC.

This clone was seen a few times. V is TRBV7-2 and J is TRBJ2-1, with TRBD1 matching over 7 bases. Germline loops: CDR1 SGHTA, CDR2 FQGNSA. The CDR3 contains 14 residues. V was pared by 1 base and J by 6 bases, with 3 bases of the junction left unmatched. CDR3 amino acids: CASSLVGTANEQFF. CDR3 sequence (DNA): TGTGCCAGCAGCTTAGTAGGGACAGCCAATGAGCAGTTCTTC.

There are a few counts of this clone. The CDR3 sequence is CASKGPYTDTQYF. The DNA for the CDR3 is TGTGCCAGCAAGGGGCCCTACACAGATACGCAGTATTTT. This chain connects TRBV28 to TRBJ2-3, with D possibly TRBD1 on 5 matching bases. The germline gives CDR1 MDHEN, CDR2 SYDVKM. CDR3 length equals 13 residues. The ends were cut back, 7 bases at V and 2 bases at J, with 10 bases in the middle.

This sequence joins TRBV25-1 and TRBJ2-1, with TRBD2 identical over 8 bases. The CDR3 contains 17 residues. V dropped 2 bases and J dropped 1; count of bases not matched to a gene: 7. The germline CDR1 and CDR2 sequences are MGHDK and SYGVNS. Here the CDR3 DNA reads TGTGCCAGCAGTGAACCTCTAGCGGGTCTTTCCTACAATGAGCAGTTCTTC. Protein sequence: CASSEPLAGLSYNEQFF.

The chain recombines TRBV6-6 with TRBJ2-1; tentatively, D is TRBD1 or TRBD2 (5 bases each). The germline CDR1 and CDR2 sequences are MNHNY and SVGAGI (reference sequence). This CDR3 is 13 amino acids long. Trimming removed 4 bases at V and 7 bases at J, with 11 bases between. CDR3 loop: CASSFGGRNEQFF. CDR3 DNA sequence: TGTGCCAGCAGTTTTGGGGGAAGGAATGAGCAGTTCTTC.

This clone showed up just once. The chain links TRBV2 to TRBJ2-6; TRBD1 matches 8 bases. The CDR3 has 15 residues. The trim removed 5 bases at V and 3 bases at J, leaving 3 bases unmatched. CDR1 and CDR2 from the germline V gene are SNHLY and FYNNEI. This chain's CDR3 is CASSSQGVGANVLTF. In nucleotides, the CDR3 is TGTGCCAGCAGTTCACAGGGGGTTGGGGCCAACGTCCTGACTTTC.

V usage is TRBV30 and J usage is TRBJ2-7; D might be TRBD2 (6 bases). This CDR3 has 12 residues. Looked up from germline, CDR1 is GTSNPN and CDR2 is SVGIG (reference sequence). V was clipped by 5 bases and J by 0 bases, with 8 bases between them. The CDR3, as DNA: TGTGCCTGGGGGACTTTCTCCTACGAGCAGTACTTC. It codes for CAWGTFSYEQYF.